Shown below are 26 T cell receptor beta chains from a single sample sequenced in a study of tumor and adjacent non-tumor tissue in lung cancer. TCRbeta libraries were built with three rounds of nested PCR, modified from ARM-PCR. Via MiXCR, TCRdb re-called the multiplex PCR reads, giving one row per CDR3 protein. The sample has some 200,000 distinct CDR3 sequences, approximately 74% seen once. No cell sorting was done before RNA was extracted from the tissue. The sample was lung tumor tissue. The receptor set was obtained from a man in his 60s with non-small cell lung cancer.

A single count supports this clonotype. Compared with germline, one end of the junction differs, possibly owing to a read error. V gene TRBV11-3 combines with J gene TRBJ2-1; possibly TRBD1 or TRBD2 for D (6 bases each). Germline V gives CDR1 SGHNT, CDR2 YENEEA. The CDR3 runs 14 residues. For the CDR3, the DNA is TGTGTCAGCAGCTTAGAGGGGGACTTAAATGAGCAGTTCTTC. As protein: CVSSLEGDLNEQFF.

Concerning this clonotype itself: In this CDR3 the conserved last residue, phenylalanine or tryptophan, is missing, so a read error is likely. The chain couples TRBV20-1 to TRBJ1-1; tentatively, D is TRBD1 (6 bases). The CDR3 spans 16 residues. The germline CDR1 and CDR2 sequences are DFQATT and SNEGSKA (reference sequence). CDR3 DNA: TGCAGTGCCAGAGATGGGCGGCTCCTCAGGGGCACTGAAGCTTTCATT. It encodes CSARDGRLLRGTEAFI.

As for this clonotype: Being one base from a much bigger clone, this may be a read error. V gene TRBV20-1 combines with J gene TRBJ2-1; no reliable D call. The CDR3 consists of 14 residues. CDR1 and CDR2 from the germline V gene are DFQATT and SNEGSKA (reference sequence). The CDR3 DNA sequence: TGCAGTGCTAGTTTCTTAGTTCCGGGTAATGATCAGTTCTTC. It specifies CSASFLVPGNDQFF.

In the case of this clonotype: At one end, the junction sequence differs from germline, possibly due to a read error. The chain has TRBV4-1 and TRBJ2-1, with 10 positions matching TRBD2. In germline, CDR1 is MGHRA, CDR2 YSYEKL. The CDR3 extends over 15 amino acids. CDR3 DNA: TGCGCCAGCAGCCCTGGTAGCGGGAGGCTAAATGATCAGTTATTC. Its translation is CASSPGSGRLNDQLF.

Worth noting for this clonotype: Germline and junction disagree at one end, which may indicate a read error. The CDR3 sequence is CSASKAYSNLPQHF. CDR3 coding DNA: TGCAGTGCTAGTAAGGCTTATAGCAATCTGCCCCAGCATTTT. This chain links TRBV20-1 with TRBJ1-5, with no clear D. Germline assignment: CDR1 DFQATT and CDR2 SNEGSKA (reference sequence). The CDR3 is 14 amino acids.

Regarding this clonotype: It may be a read error: a sequence one base away is much more abundant. The chain combines TRBV20-1 with TRBJ1-4; D might be TRBD1 (6 bases). Germline-derived CDR1 and CDR2 are DFQATT and SNEGSKA (reference sequence). V lost 5 bases to trimming and J lost 8 bases, with 18 bases between them. CDR3 size: 14 residues. DNA for the CDR3: TGCAGTGCTGCGAGACGGGGGGCAAGGGAAAAACTGTTTTTT. Amino acid sequence: CSAARRGAREKLFF.

This clonotype was recorded a few times. This sequence joins TRBV12-3 or TRBV12-4 and TRBJ1-1; 8 bases fit TRBD1. Trimming cost V 7 bases and J 6 bases; bases outside gene matches: 10. The CDR3 sequence is 14 residues long. The chain's CDR3 is CASIPRTGFSEAFF. CDR3 coding DNA: TGTGCCAGCATCCCACGGACAGGGTTTTCTGAAGCTTTCTTT.

Sample share makes this clonotype medium-sized (0.01 to 0.1%). The V and J genes are TRBV4-3 and TRBJ2-5; no clear D gene. The CDR3 is 14 residues long. Germline CDR1 and CDR2: LGHNA and YSLEER. The germline V and J ends were trimmed by 0 bases and 5 bases, with 10 bases remaining between them. This CDR3 reads CASSQDLTGETQYF. CDR3 bases: TGCGCCAGCAGCCAAGACCTTACCGGGGAGACCCAGTACTTC.

This clonotype was observed a single time. Possible read error: a much larger clone is one base away. This chain links TRBV4-2 with TRBJ2-1; D is undetermined. The CDR3 runs to 12 residues. Trimming took off 5 bases at V and 10 bases at J, with 12 bases between the two ends. The germline CDR1 and CDR2 sequences are LGHNA and YNFKEQ. In DNA form, the CDR3 reads TGTGCCAGCAGCTTTTCTAACGGCGAGCAGTTCTTC. Its translation: CASSFSNGEQFF.

The gene calls are TRBV7-2 and TRBJ2-7; a weak D match, TRBD2 (6 bases). The CDR3 totals 14 residues. Germline CDR1 SGHTA, CDR2 FQGNSA. V lost 2 bases to trimming and J lost 3 bases, with 11 bases between them. The CDR3 coding sequence is TGTGCCAGCAGCTTAATCGGGAGCCGCTACGAGCAGTACTTC. Protein product: CASSLIGSRYEQYF. Full variable domain (rest looked up from reference TRBV7-2 and TRBJ2-7): GAGVSQSPSNKVTEKGKDVELRCDPISGHTALYWYRQSLGQGLEFLIYFQGNSAPDKSGLPSDRFSAERTGGSVSTLTIQRTQQEDSAVYLCASSLIGSRYEQYFGPGTRLTVT.

A word on this clonotype: One end of the junction fails to match germline, which may point to a read error. J is TRBJ1-1 and V is TRBV20-1; TRBD1 aligns across 7 bases. CDR3 length: 16 residues. Germline CDR1 reads DFQATT; CDR2 reads SNEGSKA (reference sequence). The CDR3 nucleotides are TGCAGTGCTAGAGATCCTCGACAGGGATTGAACGCTGAAGCTTTCTTT. Encoded protein: CSARDPRQGLNAEAFF.

Turning to this clonotype: The junction departs from germline at one end; a sequencing error may be responsible. This chain links TRBV11-3 with TRBJ1-1; D is ambiguous. CDR1 is SGHNT, CDR2 YENEEA, per germline. The CDR3 runs to 14 residues. This CDR3 is CAISLDGVNSEAFF. The CDR3 DNA sequence: TGTGCCATCAGCTTAGACGGAGTGAACTCTGAAGCTTTCTTT. The full variable domain, completed using reference TRBV11-3 and TRBJ1-1, is EAGVVQSPRYKIIEKKQPVAFWCNPISGHNTLYWYLQNLGQGPELLIRYENEEAVDDSQLPKDRFSAERLKGVDSTLKIQPAELGDSAVYLCAISLDGVNSEAFFGQGTRLTVV.

With respect to this clonotype: The CDR3 ends on some other residue instead of the conserved phenylalanine or tryptophan, so this is likely a read error. The V and J genes are TRBV4-1 and TRBJ1-6, with 8 bases that match TRBD1. Germline values: CDR1 MGHRA, CDR2 YSYEKL. V lost 4 bases and J lost 0; bases outside the gene matches: 14. The CDR3 has 20 amino acids. The CDR3 DNA is TGCGCCAGCAGCCTAGGGACAGGATCGAGTAGATCCTCCTATAATTCACCCCTCCACTAT. Translation gives CASSLGTGSSRSSYNSPLHY.

As for this clonotype: No conserved phenylalanine or tryptophan is present at the end of the CDR3, so a read error is the likely explanation. This chain joins TRBV29-1 and TRBJ1-2; D is uncertain. CDR1 and CDR2 from the germline V gene are SQVTM and ANQGSEA. The ends were cut back, 6 bases at V and 2 bases at J, with 25 bases in the middle. The CDR3 extends over 17 amino acids. The CDR3 nucleotides are TGCAGCGTGACTGGGCGGAAATCCTCCGAACTAAACTATGGCTACACCTCC. This gives the protein CSVTGRKSSELNYGYTS.

The chain links TRBV6-5 to TRBJ2-7; no clear D gene. The length of the CDR3 is 14 residues. Trimming stripped 6 bases from V and 5 bases from J, with 17 bases between. CDR1 and CDR2 from the germline V gene are MNHEY and SVGAGI. The CDR3 nucleotides are TGTGCCAGCAGCGCTACGACCTATACCGACGAGCAGTACTTC. This codes for CASSATTYTDEQYF.

The table lists this clonotype with a few counts. The gene calls are TRBV20-1 and TRBJ2-3; 13 bases are shared with TRBD2. This CDR3 is built from 17 residues. Germline CDR1 is DFQATT and CDR2 is SNEGSKA (reference sequence). V shed 6 bases and J 4 bases; nucleotides not matched to a gene: 13. CDR3 nucleotides: TGCAGTGCCGGGACTAGCGGGACCTTACGACGTTCAGATACGCAGTATTTT. Its protein product is CSAGTSGTLRRSDTQYF.

Regarding this clonotype: The junction departs from germline at one end; a sequencing error may be responsible. V is TRBV5-4 and J is TRBJ1-2; possible D gene TRBD1, 6 bases. CDR3 length: 13 residues. Germline CDR1 reads SGHNT; CDR2 reads YYREEE (reference sequence). In DNA, the CDR3 is TGTACCAGCAGCTCCGGGACATCTAATGACTACACCTTC. Protein sequence: CTSSSGTSNDYTF.

In this sample, this clonotype turned up many times. DNA for the CDR3: TGCAGTGCTAGAACCTCGGGGCGGAACTATGGCTACACCTTC. It yields the protein CSARTSGRNYGYTF. The chain recombines TRBV20-1 with TRBJ1-2; D possibly corresponds to TRBD1 (5 bases). CDR1 and CDR2 from the germline V gene are DFQATT and SNEGSKA (reference sequence). V lost 2 bases to trimming and J lost 2 bases, with 12 bases between them. This CDR3 comprises 14 residues.

This clonotype was seen a single time. The rearrangement uses TRBV20-1 and TRBJ1-5, with D unresolved. The CDR3 contains 15 residues. V was clipped by 0 bases and J by 4 bases, with 13 bases between them. The V gene's germline CDR1 is DFQATT and CDR2 SNEGSKA (reference sequence). The CDR3 sequence is CSARDTERTNQPQHF. The CDR3 DNA is TGCAGTGCTAGAGATACAGAAAGGACGAATCAGCCCCAGCATTTT.

For this clonotype: A read error may be the cause here, since a much bigger clone is one base away. The genes are TRBV20-1 and TRBJ2-3; tentative D call: TRBD2 (5 bases). Trimming took off 7 bases at V and 4 bases at J, with 15 bases between the two ends. Germline CDR1 reads DFQATT; CDR2 reads SNEGSKA (reference sequence). This CDR3 is built from 13 residues. The CDR3 reads CSVRKEGPDTQYF. The DNA of the CDR3 is TGCAGTGTTAGGAAAGAGGGTCCAGATACGCAGTATTTT.

Concerning this clonotype: This may come from a read error, since a much larger clone is one base off. The rearrangement links TRBV20-1 to TRBJ2-7; TRBD2 is a possible D gene (5 bases). The CDR3 length is 13 residues. Germline CDR1 and CDR2: DFQATT and SNEGSKA (reference sequence). The DNA for the CDR3 is TGCAATGCTGGAGCGGCGAGCTCCTACGAGCAGTACTTC. Translation gives CNAGAASSYEQYF.

About this clonotype: Given a much more abundant clone one base away, this may be a read error. This sequence joins TRBV11-3 and TRBJ1-5, with no clear D. This CDR3 contains 13 residues. Germline V lookup: CDR1 SGHNT, CDR2 YENEEA. The CDR3 reads CASSLGYNQPKHF. The CDR3 DNA sequence: TGTGCCAGCAGCTTGGGGTATAATCAGCCCAAGCATTTT.

As concerns this clonotype: Being one base from a much bigger clone, this may be a read error. The DNA of the CDR3 is TGCAGTGCTACCAGGGGGGTGGACCATCCCCAGCATTTT. It codes for CSATRGVDHPQHF. The J gene is TRBJ1-5, the V gene TRBV20-1; 7 bases align to TRBD1. The germline gives CDR1 DFQATT, CDR2 SNEGSKA (reference sequence). This CDR3 region has 13 residues. The junction had 10 bases not matched to a gene; V was cut back by 4 bases and J by 10 bases.

The CDR3 protein is CASLDMVGNTEAFF. DNA of the CDR3: TGTGCCAGCCTTGACATGGTAGGGAACACTGAAGCTTTCTTT. The chain joins TRBV6-6 to TRBJ1-1; no reliable D call. Looked up from germline, CDR1 is MNHNY and CDR2 is SVGAGI (reference sequence). V was trimmed by 8 bases and J by 1 base, leaving 14 bases between them. This CDR3 is built from 14 residues.

Details on this clonotype: This may stem from a read error, because a much larger clone lies one nucleotide away. This chain links TRBV20-1 with TRBJ2-7, with 9 bases identical to TRBD2. Per the germline V gene, CDR1 is DFQATT and CDR2 is SNEGSKA (reference sequence). J gave up 10 bases and V 6 bases, and 19 bases lay outside the gene matches. This CDR3 spans 15 amino acids. Written as DNA, the CDR3 is TGCAGTGCCCCTACCGGGGCGGGGGGGCTTACCGACCAGTACTTC. It codes for CSAPTGAGGLTDQYF.

This chain uses TRBV7-3 with TRBJ2-5, with D tentatively TRBD1 or TRBD2 (5 bases each). The germline CDR1 and CDR2 sequences are SGHTA and FQGTGA. The CDR3 is 13 amino acids. V shed 4 bases and J shed 1 base, with 7 bases lying between them. The CDR3 coding sequence is TGTGCCAGCAGCTCCGGGGCCCAAGAGACCCAGTACTTC. Its protein is CASSSGAQETQYF.